This T cell receptor (beta chain) was profiled in a study of CD8+ T cells in alopecia areata. Findings of the study overall: The study also sequences resident alphabeta T cells of normal skin in scalp samples. Normal scalp had lower clonality than lesional scalp, with alopecia totalis/universalis lesions showing this most strongly.

The sequencing template was cDNA reverse transcribed from extracted RNA. TCRdb keeps only in-frame clones here, not all; method: immunoSEQ multiplex PCR. The table has around 130,000 clones, roughly 58% seen once. The CDR3 contains 18 residues. CDR1 is LGHNA and CDR2 is YSLEER in the germline V gene. Trimming cost V 0 bases and J 2 bases; bases outside gene matches: 9. With regard to this clone: Its antigen is currently unknown.

Alopecia areata patients gave lesional scalp punch biopsies and peripheral blood samples. Sequenced here: CD4+ T cells sorted from blood, sampled at week 0. The gene calls are TRBV4-3 and TRBJ2-3, with TRBD2 matching 9 bases. This receptor was identified in a human donor with alopecia areata. DNA for the CDR3: TGCGCCAGCAGCCAAGATCATCGCAGCGGGGGGCTCACAGATACGCAGTATTTT. Its translation is CASSQDHRSGGLTDTQYF.